This T cell receptor beta chain was observed in a study of relationships among human T cell subsets (dated by TCRdb to the early 2010s). Turning to the overall study: Sequencing was performed on eight distinct blood T cell populations: pan T, CD8 cytotoxic, regulatory, Th1, Th2, naive plus transitional, activated and memory cells. Overall study outcomes, separate from this receptor: The seven subsets showed no statistically significant differences in V, D and J usage, CDR3 length, or N-nucleotide additions. Substantial CDR3 sharing among Th1, Th2 and regulatory T cells was interpreted as suggesting stochastic cell fate choices. More than 55% of CD8+ cytotoxic sequences came from clones with more than 100 reads, while the regulatory and Th2 subsets showed few clones of that size. The bead-based sorting was unable to rule out the presence of a CD4+CD8+ double-positive population.

Naive plus transitional T cells were isolated with anti-CD45RA microbeads from pooled isolated CD4+ and CD8+ T cells. T cell subsets were isolated with Miltenyi superparamagnetic beads coated with subset-specific monoclonal antibodies. Peripheral blood was used as the source from which all T cell populations were isolated. Mononuclear cells were obtained from whole blood by Ficoll separation, and monocytes were then depleted with anti-CD14 microbeads. Isolated cell populations were immediately resuspended in RNAprotect reagent. A remark on this clonotype: Its antigen remains undetermined. Qualities for individual bases were not recorded, and no much larger clone is one base off.

Libraries were made using multiplex PCR. Sequencing took place on a 454 GS FLX. TCR alpha and beta CDR3 regions were amplified from mRNA by semiquantitative ARM-PCR. In ARM-PCR, tagged nested gene-specific primers were applied first, and communal superprimers then carried out the exponential amplification. Before the first-round PCR products went through the second amplification round, exonuclease was used to remove the nested primers. Amplicons were sequenced on the 454 platform, which allows rapid sequencing of millions of DNA fragments without cloning bias. A read was counted as effective if the read could be mapped to both V and J germline segments. The published analysis was carried out like this. Reads were assigned to germline V, D and J segments with IRmap, which uses pyromap, a Smith-Waterman modification adapted to 454 sequencing errors. To filter D-beta assignments, cutoffs were set at the 99th percentile of the alignment scores obtained from simulated random sequences. CDR3 was defined as the amino acids lying between the conserved V-segment Y[YFLI]C motif and the J-segment [FW]GXGT motif. Repertoire diversity was estimated with a compound Poisson process model previously applied to large-scale EST data. A cross-contamination detection procedure was applied to argue against sample contamination as the source of shared CDR3s. TCRdb took the public reads, trimmed them with fastp at Q25, ran MiXCR for clone calling and kept in-frame beta chains. Every CDR3 protein is listed once, alongside the most common genes and DNA of its rows. In this record, the V and J calls reflect TCRdb's handling and not the investigators' own analysis. The sample table shows 7,000 to 9,500 distinct CDR3 sequences, and around 64% are seen once. Jointly, the top ten make up less than 65% of the sample.

The receptor's source is a man in his forties or fifties in good health. The sample taken for sequencing was naive and transitional (CD45RA+) T cells sorted from blood. Per the publication, the cell subset or site label means: CD45RA+ naive plus transitional T cells (Tn+t).

The CDR3 here reads CASSLRAGTRVEQYF. The DNA is as follows: TGTGCCAGCAGCTTGAGGGCCGGGACAAGGGTGGAGCAGTACTTC. The V and J segments used are TRBV5-5 and TRBJ2-7; D gene: possibly TRBD1, on 6 matching bases. Counted from cysteine to phenylalanine, this CDR3 has 15 amino acids. CDR3 DNA is the only sequence kept; it has 45 bases, read in frame from the first base. The germline V gene (reference sequence) yields SGHKS for CDR1 and YYEKEE for CDR2. V and J lose 1 base and 7 bases, and a span of 18 bases separates them.